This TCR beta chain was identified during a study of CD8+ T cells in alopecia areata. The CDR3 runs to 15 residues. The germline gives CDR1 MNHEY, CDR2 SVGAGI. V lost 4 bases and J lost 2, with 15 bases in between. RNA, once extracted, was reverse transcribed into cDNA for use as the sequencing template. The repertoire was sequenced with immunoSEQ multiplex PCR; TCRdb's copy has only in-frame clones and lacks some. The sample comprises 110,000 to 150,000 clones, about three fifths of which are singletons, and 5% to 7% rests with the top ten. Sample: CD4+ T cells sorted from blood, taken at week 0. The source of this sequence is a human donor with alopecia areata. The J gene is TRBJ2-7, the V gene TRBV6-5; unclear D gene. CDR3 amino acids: CASSSLSQNPYEQYF. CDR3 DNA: TGTGCCAGCAGTTCCCTGAGCCAGAATCCCTACGAGCAGTACTTC.